These 31 T cell receptor beta chains were all obtained from the same sample, sequenced in a study of cytomegalovirus exposure and HLA in healthy donors. 60 Vbeta and 13 Jbeta primers were used in PCR. Using immunoSEQ multiplex PCR, the repertoire was profiled, and TCRdb retains in-frame clones only, with some absent. The table lists about 160,000 clones, about four fifths of them singletons. Material: PBMCs. Receptors originate from a woman in her forties or fifties in good health and CMV-seronegative.

This clone was observed once. The chain recombines TRBV18 with TRBJ1-2, with D maybe TRBD1 (5 bases). The CDR3 length is 13 residues. Trimming took 3 bases from V and 1 from J, leaving 6 bases between them. Germline loops: CDR1 KGHSH, CDR2 LQKENI. In DNA form, the CDR3 reads TGTGCCAGCTCACCGACAGATAACTATGGCTACACCTTC. Translating gives CASSPTDNYGYTF.

J is TRBJ2-3 and V is TRBV4-2, with 7 bases matching TRBD2. The CDR3 length is 15 residues. V dropped 4 bases and J dropped 4; count of bases not matched to a gene: 8. The germline gives CDR1 LGHNA, CDR2 YNFKEQ. CDR3 protein: CASSLTSASSDTQYF. DNA of the CDR3: TGTGCCAGCAGCCTAACTAGCGCCTCTTCAGATACGCAGTATTTT.

This chain connects TRBV5-1 to TRBJ2-3, with 9 bases aligning to TRBD1. J gave up 3 bases and V 7 bases, and 15 bases lay outside the gene matches. The CDR3 has 17 residues. Germline values: CDR1 SGHRS, CDR2 YFSETQ. The CDR3 loop is CASGPTLGQGGTDTQYF. The CDR3 DNA reads TGCGCCAGCGGTCCAACCTTGGGACAGGGAGGTACAGATACGCAGTATTTT.

CDR3 nucleotides: TGCGCCAGCAGCCAAGAGTTCAGCACGGGGGCAGATACGCAGTATTTT. It codes for CASSQEFSTGADTQYF. This sequence joins TRBV4-3 and TRBJ2-3, with D possibly being TRBD2 (6 bases). The CDR3 runs to 16 residues. The V gene lost 0 bases and the J gene lost 4 bases, with 14 bases spanning the gap. Germline loops: CDR1 LGHNA, CDR2 YSLEER.

The chain is built from TRBV9 and TRBJ2-5; TRBD2 agrees at 10 bases. Losses at the gene ends were 3 bases for V and 4 bases for J; bases not matched to a gene: 9. The CDR3 length is 16 residues. Germline V gene lookup returns CDR1 SGDLS and CDR2 YYNGEE. The CDR3 DNA reads as TGTGCCAGCAGCGCCGGAGAGCGGGGGGGCCTAGAGACCCAGTACTTC. As protein: CASSAGERGGLETQYF.

The chain combines TRBV6-1 with TRBJ1-5, with 7 bases identical to TRBD1. The V segment lost 4 bases and the J segment 3 bases; nucleotides outside the gene matches: 9. The CDR3 sequence is 16 residues long. Germline loops: CDR1 MNHNS, CDR2 SASEGT. The CDR3 protein is CASSAHRGGNNQPQHF. The DNA for the CDR3 is TGTGCCAGCAGTGCTCACAGGGGTGGAAACAATCAGCCCCAGCATTTT.

This sequence joins TRBV7-8 and TRBJ2-7, with a tentative D call TRBD2 (6 bases). The CDR3 length is 15 residues. Germline V gene lookup returns CDR1 SGHVS and CDR2 FQNEAQ. V lost 2 bases, J lost 0 bases, and 11 bases lay in between. The CDR3 here is CASSLQAGSSYEQYF. The CDR3 DNA reads TGTGCCAGCAGCTTACAGGCGGGGAGCTCCTACGAGCAGTACTTC.

The gene calls are TRBV7-2 and TRBJ1-1; D remains ambiguous. The length of the CDR3 is 13 residues. The V gene lost 3 bases and the J gene lost 1 base, with 6 bases spanning the gap. Germline assignment: CDR1 SGHTA and CDR2 FQGNSA. CDR3 sequence: CASSFTENTEAFF. The CDR3 coding sequence is TGTGCCAGCAGCTTTACTGAGAACACTGAAGCTTTCTTT.

This chain uses TRBV2 with TRBJ1-1; the D is unclear. The V gene lost 3 bases and the J gene lost 2 bases, with 7 bases spanning the gap. The CDR3 contains 13 residues. Germline V lookup: CDR1 SNHLY, CDR2 FYNNEI. CDR3 region: CASSDQANTEAFF. CDR3 in DNA: TGTGCCAGCAGTGATCAAGCTAACACTGAAGCTTTCTTT.

In this sample, this clone turned up once. V gene TRBV11-3 combines with J gene TRBJ1-1; 8 positions agree with TRBD1. J was trimmed by 1 base and V by 5 bases; bases with no gene match: 3. The germline V gene encodes CDR1 SGHNT and CDR2 YENEEA. The CDR3 consists of 14 residues. CDR3 region: CASSRGTGNTEAFF. CDR3 coding DNA: TGTGCCAGCAGCCGCGGGACAGGGAACACTGAAGCTTTCTTT.

The chain is built from TRBV27 and TRBJ1-1; no firm D call. The CDR3 consists of 14 residues. The V and J ends lost 6 bases and 1 base respectively, with 12 bases between them. Germline CDR1 MNHEY, CDR2 SMNVEV (reference sequence). The CDR3 DNA is TGTGCCAGCAGGATGATTGCTAGGAACACTGAAGCTTTCTTT. It specifies CASRMIARNTEAFF.

The chain is built from TRBV7-2 and TRBJ2-7; D is perhaps TRBD2 (6 bases). The CDR3 has 14 residues. Trimming took 3 bases from V and 1 from J, leaving 10 bases between them. The germline CDR1 and CDR2 sequences are SGHTA and FQGNSA. CDR3 in DNA: TGTGCCAGCAGCTTTCGGGGGACTTCCTACGAGCAGTACTTC. This encodes CASSFRGTSYEQYF.

This clone was recorded only once. DNA of the CDR3: TGTGCCAGCAGCTTTACAGGGGGAGTTGAAAAACTGTTTTTT. Residues: CASSFTGGVEKLFF. The V gene is TRBV7-2, the J gene TRBJ1-4, with TRBD1 matching over 8 bases. This CDR3 comprises 14 residues. The V segment lost 3 bases and the J segment 7 bases; nucleotides outside the gene matches: 4. Germline loops: CDR1 SGHTA, CDR2 FQGNSA.

This chain connects TRBV28 to TRBJ2-1; D ambiguous. Looked up from germline, CDR1 is MDHEN and CDR2 is SYDVKM. The CDR3 is made up of 13 amino acids. V dropped 3 bases and J dropped 7 bases, with 10 bases sitting between them. The CDR3 spells CASSFTERNEQFF. CDR3 coding DNA: TGTGCCAGCAGTTTCACCGAACGGAATGAGCAGTTCTTC.

The V call is TRBV5-1, the J call TRBJ2-3; 9 bases are a match to TRBD1. CDR3 length: 16 residues. Germline CDR1 reads SGHRS; CDR2 reads YFSETQ. Trimming removed 5 bases from V and 3 bases from J; junction bases left unmatched: 10. CDR3 nucleotides: TGCGCCAGCAGTCAACTTGGACAGGGGACAACAGATACGCAGTATTTT. This codes for CASSQLGQGTTDTQYF.

This clone is a singleton in its sample. This chain joins TRBV23-1 and TRBJ1-1; TRBD1 is a possible D gene (6 bases). TRBV23-1 is an ORF for which the function is uncertain. The CDR3 sequence is 14 residues long. Trimming pared 4 bases from V and 1 base from J, leaving 10 bases between. The DNA for the CDR3 is TGCGCCAGCAGTCTACCGGACAGGAACACTGAAGCTTTCTTT. Its translation: CASSLPDRNTEAFF.

This clone was seen a single time. This sequence joins TRBV18 and TRBJ2-1; 9 nucleotides align to TRBD1. Germline CDR1 reads KGHSH; CDR2 reads LQKENI. This CDR3 has 14 amino acids. After removal of 3 bases from V and 8 bases from J, the junction contained 5 bases not matched to a gene. CDR3 residues: CASSPSGQGHEQFF. The DNA for the CDR3 is TGTGCCAGCTCACCGTCGGGACAGGGCCATGAGCAGTTCTTC.

The rearrangement joins TRBV2 to TRBJ1-4; tentatively, D is TRBD1 (6 bases). The germline gives CDR1 SNHLY, CDR2 FYNNEI. The CDR3 sequence is 19 residues long. V was cut by 9 bases and J by 0 bases, with 26 bases left in between. Here the CDR3 reads CASSMLQGRMRATNEKLFF. The CDR3 DNA reads TGTGCCAGTTCCATGCTACAGGGAAGAATGCGTGCAACTAATGAAAAACTGTTTTTT.

The gene calls are TRBV7-9 and TRBJ2-3; TRBD2 is a possible D gene (6 bases). This CDR3 is built from 15 residues. CDR1 is SEHNR, CDR2 FQNEAQ, per germline (reference sequence). The V and J ends lost 6 bases and 3 bases respectively, with 16 bases between them. Written as DNA, the CDR3 is TGTGCCAGCAGTCCCATCGGGAGTTGGACAGATACGCAGTATTTT. Protein sequence: CASSPIGSWTDTQYF.

Points on this clone: Other DNA sequences within the sample encode an identical CDR3. J is TRBJ1-2 and V is TRBV2; D gene unclear. CDR3 length: 12 residues. Trimming left V 3 bases short and J 4 bases short, with 6 bases between. Looked up from germline, CDR1 is SNHLY and CDR2 is FYNNEI. The CDR3 DNA follows: TGTGCCAGCAGTGACCTGGCCTATGGCTACACCTTC. Protein sequence: CASSDLAYGYTF.

V and J are TRBV5-1 and TRBJ2-3; 7 positions match TRBD1. Germline V gene data show CDR1 as SGHRS and CDR2 as YFSETQ. Trimming at V came to 5 bases and at J to 0 bases, leaving 6 bases not matched to a gene. The CDR3 runs 15 residues. The CDR3 DNA is TGCGCCAGCAGAAGGACAGGAGAAAGCACAGATACGCAGTATTTT. Amino acid sequence: CASRRTGESTDTQYF. Full variable domain (remainder filled in from reference TRBV5-1 and TRBJ2-3): KAGVTQTPRYLIKTRGQQVTLSCSPISGHRSVSWYQQTPGQGLQFLFEYFSETQRNKGNFPGRFSGRQFSNSRSEMNVSTLELGDSALYLCASRRTGESTDTQYFGPGTRLTVL.

The chain has TRBV5-6 and TRBJ1-1, with 9 positions matching TRBD1. The CDR3 covers 15 residues. V gave up 4 bases and J gave up 3 bases; unmatched junction bases: 7. The germline gives CDR1 SGHDT, CDR2 YYEEEE. DNA of the CDR3: TGTGCCAGCAGCAACGACAGGGGGTTTTACACTGAAGCTTTCTTT. Its translation: CASSNDRGFYTEAFF.

V gene TRBV19 combines with J gene TRBJ1-5; D ambiguous. The CDR3 is 13 residues long. Germline lookup yields CDR1 LNHDA and CDR2 SQIVND (reference sequence). The V and J ends lost 3 bases and 5 bases respectively, with 8 bases between them. CDR3 sequence reads: CASSIMTHQPQHF. CDR3 sequence (DNA): TGTGCCAGTAGTATTATGACACATCAGCCCCAGCATTTT. Filled out from reference TRBV19 and TRBJ1-5, the complete variable domain reads DGGITQSPKYLFRKEGQNVTLSCEQNLNHDAMYWYRQDPGQGLRLIYYSQIVNDFQKGDIAEGYSVSREKKESFPLTVTSAQKNPTAFYLCASSIMTHQPQHFGDGTRLSIL.

The gene calls are TRBV5-8 and TRBJ1-2; tentatively, D is TRBD1 (5 bases). CDR1 SGHTS and CDR2 YDEGEE come from the germline V gene. The CDR3 contains 12 residues. Trimming took 7 bases from V and 8 from J, leaving 15 bases between them. The CDR3 protein is CASRRDPRGYTF. Here the CDR3 DNA reads TGTGCCAGCCGGCGGGACCCCCGGGGCTACACCTTC.

V is TRBV28 and J is TRBJ1-4; 7 nucleotides match TRBD1. V lost 1 base, J lost 4 bases, and 6 bases stayed unmatched. CDR1 is MDHEN, CDR2 SYDVKM, per germline. The CDR3 is 16 amino acids. CDR3 sequence reads: CASSLLQGTFNEKLFF. As DNA, the CDR3 is TGTGCCAGCAGTTTATTACAGGGGACTTTTAATGAAAAACTGTTTTTT.

This clone came up a few times. CDR3 in amino acids: CAISEPTTGGDTQYF. The CDR3 DNA follows: TGTGCCATCAGTGAGCCGACGACAGGGGGGGATACGCAGTATTTT. The chain employs TRBV10-3 and TRBJ2-3, with 9 bases that match TRBD1. The germline gives CDR1 ENHRY, CDR2 SYGVKD. CDR3 size: 15 residues. Trimming cost V 2 bases and J 6 bases; bases outside gene matches: 6.

As DNA, the CDR3 is TGTGCCAGTAGTAGCCTCGCCAGTAACGCTTTCTTT. It encodes CASSSLASNAFF. This chain joins TRBV19 and TRBJ1-1; D is unclear. Per germline, CDR1 LNHDA and CDR2 SQIVND (reference sequence). CDR3 length: 12 amino acids. V lost 4 bases, J lost 11 bases, and 14 bases lay in between.

V and J are TRBV6-6 and TRBJ2-7, with TRBD1 matching 7 bases. With 0 bases clipped from V and 1 base from J, the junction kept 3 bases outside the gene matches. This CDR3 comprises 15 residues. Germline loops: CDR1 MNHNY, CDR2 SVGAGI (reference sequence). CDR3 nucleotide sequence: TGTGCCAGCAGTTACTCCGGGACAGATTCCTACGAGCAGTACTTC. This translates into CASSYSGTDSYEQYF.

The chain is built from TRBV7-2 and TRBJ1-5; maybe TRBD1 (5 bases). The V end was cut by 7 bases, the J end by 1 base, with 14 bases between. Germline loops: CDR1 SGHTA, CDR2 FQGNSA. The CDR3 runs 15 residues. CDR3 residues: CASTLSGGSNQPQHF. CDR3 coding DNA: TGTGCCAGCACCCTTAGTGGGGGGAGCAATCAGCCCCAGCATTTT.

CDR3 loop: CASRRQGAMDIQYF. The DNA for the CDR3 is TGTGCCAGCAGAAGACAGGGGGCCATGGACATTCAGTACTTC. V usage is TRBV27 and J usage is TRBJ2-4; 10 bases fit TRBD1. Germline CDR1 MNHEY, CDR2 SMNVEV (reference sequence). After removal of 6 bases from V and 8 bases from J, the junction contained 7 bases not matched to a gene. The CDR3 spans 14 residues.

Details on this clone: The sample carries other DNA sequences with the same CDR3. The chain uses TRBV29-1 and TRBJ2-5, with a weak D call TRBD1 (5 bases). CDR1 and CDR2 (germline): SQVTM, ANQGSEA. V shed 2 bases and J shed 0 bases, with 13 bases lying between them. CDR3 size: 15 residues. The DNA of the CDR3 is TGCAGCGTTGAACGGCCAGGGCAGCACCAAGAGACCCAGTACTTC. As protein: CSVERPGQHQETQYF. The full variable domain, completed using reference TRBV29-1 and TRBJ2-5, is SAVISQKPSRDICQRGTSLTIQCQVDSQVTMMFWYRQQPGQSLTLIATANQGSEATYESGFVIDKFPISRPNLTFSTLTVSNMSPEDSSIYLCSVERPGQHQETQYFGPGTRLLVL.